The present T cell receptor (beta chain) was sequenced within a study of blood T cells in healthy people across ages. Alongside a J-beta primer mix, a sample-barcoded 5' primer served in a second PCR lasting 7 to 11 cycles. A single record per CDR3 protein comes from TCRdb applying MiXCR to the 5' RACE reads. The top ten hold more than 20% of the sample, which has 1.5 million to 2 million distinct CDR3 sequences, more than 35% seen once. Regarding the study as a whole: Long-lived donors had more naive CD4+ cells and higher diversity than aged donors.

This clonotype was found a few times. Its antigen remains unknown. The specimen was blood. The receptor comes from a human donor in good health.

Written as DNA, the CDR3 is TGCGCCAGCAGTGAGTCTGTCAACTCCTACGAGCAGTACTTC. Its protein product is CASSESVNSYEQYF. V and J are TRBV10-2 and TRBJ2-7; D is uncertain. CDR3 length: 14 residues. The germline CDR1 and CDR2 sequences are WSHSY and SAAADI. V lost 0 bases to trimming and J lost 0 bases, with 6 bases between them.